A selection of T cell receptor beta chains follows, all from one sample in a study of regulatory T cells in long-lasting Graves disease. In TCRdb, the multiplex PCR reads were re-called with MiXCR into one record per CDR3 protein. The table shows about 560,000 distinct CDR3 sequences, with around 15% occurring only once. The same data also went into a second study, on T cells in Graves' hyperthyroidism and ophthalmopathy.

This material consisted of peripheral blood mononuclear cells (PBMCs), taken at new diagnosis, from a patient treated with antithyroid drugs. The receptor set was obtained from a man aged 18 to 30 with Graves disease. CDR3s include the opening cysteine and the closing phenylalanine or tryptophan. D genes are given only for firm matches. Rows give clone size only sometimes, using once, few, many, or a class for an expanded clone.

D: -
V: TRBV28
J: TRBJ1-1
size: many
DNA: TGTGCCAGCAGTTTGAGGCAGGGCCGACAAACTGAAGCTTTCTTT
CDR3: CASSLRQGRQTEAFF

D: -
V: TRBV2
J: TRBJ2-7
size: many
DNA: TGTGCCAGCAGTCAAGGGGGAGTAGCCTACGAGCAGTACTTC
CDR3: CASSQGGVAYEQYF

D: -
V: TRBV4-2
J: TRBJ2-6
size: -
DNA: TGTGCCAGCAGCCAAGAAGACGTCTCCTACTCTGGGGCCAACGTCCTGACTTTC
CDR3: CASSQEDVSYSGANVLTF

D: -
V: TRBV2
J: TRBJ2-2
size: -
DNA: TGTGCCAGCAGTGATCTAGGCGGACGCGGGGAGCTGTTTTTT
CDR3: CASSDLGGRGELFF

D: -
V: TRBV4-1
J: TRBJ2-1
size: few
DNA: TGCGCCAGCAGCCAAGGGACTCCTTACAATGAGCAGTTCTTC
CDR3: CASSQGTPYNEQFF

D: -
V: TRBV5-4
J: TRBJ2-7
size: -
DNA: TGTGCCAGCAGCCCGGAGACAGGCGTTTACGAGCAGTACTTC
CDR3: CASSPETGVYEQYF

D: TRBD2
V: TRBV5-1
J: TRBJ2-3
size: many
DNA: TGTGCCAGCAGCCCAGGGACTAGCGGGACGAAGTGGGGAGATACGCAGTATTTT
CDR3: CASSPGTSGTKWGDTQYF

D: -
V: TRBV2
J: TRBJ1-5
size: -
DNA: TGTGCCAGCAGTGAATCGCAACAGCCCCAGCATTTT
CDR3: CASSESQQPQHF

D: -
V: TRBV9
J: TRBJ1-2
size: -
DNA: TGTGCCAGCAGCGTACTACAGGGCTATGGCTACACCTTC
CDR3: CASSVLQGYGYTF

D: TRBD2
V: TRBV18
J: TRBJ2-3
size: many
DNA: TGTGCCAGCTCACCACCCGGCGGGAGGGCCGTAGATACGCAGTATTTT
CDR3: CASSPPGGRAVDTQYF

D: -
V: TRBV30
J: TRBJ1-5
size: many
DNA: TGTGCCTGGAGTAAAGTCGGGGTCAATCAGCCCCAGCATTTT
CDR3: CAWSKVGVNQPQHF

D: TRBD2
V: TRBV30
J: TRBJ2-1
size: -
DNA: TGTGCCTGGGTTGCGCGGGAGGCCTACAATGAGCAGTTCTTC
CDR3: CAWVAREAYNEQFF

D: -
V: TRBV6-5
J: TRBJ1-4
size: -
DNA: TGTGCCAGCAGTTTCTATCAGGGAGGGACGGAAAAACTGTTTTTT
CDR3: CASSFYQGGTEKLFF

D: TRBD2
V: TRBV2
J: TRBJ2-2
size: many
DNA: TGTGCCAGCAGTGAACGCGGGAGAGGGACCGGGGAGCTGTTTTTT
CDR3: CASSERGRGTGELFF

D: -
V: TRBV12-3/TRBV12-4
J: TRBJ2-1
size: few
DNA: TGTGCCAGCAGTTTTAATGGGGGTGAGCAGTTCTTC
CDR3: CASSFNGGEQFF

D: -
V: TRBV27
J: TRBJ2-3
size: -
DNA: TGTGCCAGCAGCCCGATTTGGGGGCCAGATACGCAGTATTTT
CDR3: CASSPIWGPDTQYF

D: TRBD1
V: TRBV2
J: TRBJ1-4
size: many
DNA: TGTGCCAGCAGTGCCATGGACAGGGACTGGGACGAACTGTTTTTT
CDR3: CASSAMDRDWDELFF

D: TRBD2
V: TRBV7-2
J: TRBJ2-7
size: -
DNA: TGTGCCAGCAGCACCCCTCCGGGACTAGCGGGAGGCTACGAGCAGTACTTC
CDR3: CASSTPPGLAGGYEQYF

D: TRBD1
V: TRBV11-2
J: TRBJ1-1
size: many
DNA: TGTGCCAGCAGCTTAGAGGGGACAGGGGGCCTGAACACTGAAGCTTTCTTT
CDR3: CASSLEGTGGLNTEAFF

D: -
V: TRBV27
J: TRBJ1-4
size: -
DNA: TGTGCCAGCAGTAGCGGGGGATTTGCTAATGAAAAACTGTTTTTT
CDR3: CASSSGGFANEKLFF

D: -
V: TRBV5-1
J: TRBJ1-1
size: many
DNA: TGCGCCAGCAGCTCGGCCGGGAAGAACACTGAAGCTTTCTTT
CDR3: CASSSAGKNTEAFF

D: -
V: TRBV28
J: TRBJ2-5
size: -
DNA: TGTGCCAGCAGTCGTGACGGGGACATTAAAGAGACCCAGTACTTC
CDR3: CASSRDGDIKETQYF

D: -
V: TRBV7-2
J: TRBJ1-1
size: -
DNA: TGTGCCAGCAGCCGCCAGGACATAAACACTGAAGCTTTCTTT
CDR3: CASSRQDINTEAFF

D: -
V: TRBV12-3/TRBV12-4
J: TRBJ1-1
size: many
DNA: TGTGCCAGCAGTTTTCAGGGGATGAACACTGAAGCTTTCTTT
CDR3: CASSFQGMNTEAFF

D: -
V: TRBV27
J: TRBJ1-2
size: many
DNA: TGTGCCAGCCGGGGAGGCTTTGGCTACACCTTC
CDR3: CASRGGFGYTF

D: TRBD1
V: TRBV5-4
J: TRBJ1-1
size: many
DNA: TGTGCCAGCAGCTTGCGAGGACAGGGGCCGGATCGAATGGAAGCTTTCTTT
CDR3: CASSLRGQGPDRMEAFF

D: -
V: TRBV15
J: TRBJ2-5
size: -
DNA: TGTGCCACCAGCAGAGGACTAGGGGGAGCCGGGAAAGAGACCCAGTACTTC
CDR3: CATSRGLGGAGKETQYF

D: -
V: TRBV6-2/TRBV6-3
J: TRBJ2-2
size: few
DNA: TGTGCCACCTACACCGGGGAGCTGTTTTTT
CDR3: CATYTGELFF

D: -
V: TRBV6-5
J: TRBJ2-3
size: many
DNA: TGTGCCAGCAGTTTCTCCGACATACCTCCTGATACGCAGTATTTT
CDR3: CASSFSDIPPDTQYF

D: -
V: TRBV7-9
J: TRBJ1-3
size: -
DNA: TGTGCCAGCAGCCCGATAACAGCTCCCTCTGGAAACACCATATATTTT
CDR3: CASSPITAPSGNTIYF

D: TRBD2
V: TRBV9
J: TRBJ2-3
size: few
DNA: TGTGCCAGCAGCCAGCCTATAGCTACGCTAGCGGGACCCCTGGGTGGGACAGATACGCAGTATTTT
CDR3: CASSQPIATLAGPLGGTDTQYF

D: -
V: TRBV14
J: TRBJ2-5
size: few
DNA: TGTGCCAGCAGCCAAGGTCTAGCGGAGACCCAGTACTTC
CDR3: CASSQGLAETQYF

D: -
V: TRBV7-9
J: TRBJ2-3
size: many
DNA: TGTGCCAGCAGCTTTACAGGGCCGCGCACAGATACGCAGTATTTT
CDR3: CASSFTGPRTDTQYF

D: -
V: TRBV6-5
J: TRBJ1-1
size: many
DNA: TGTGCCAGCAGTTACGGAGATACAATAAACACTGAAGCTTTCTTT
CDR3: CASSYGDTINTEAFF

D: -
V: TRBV28
J: TRBJ2-3
size: many
DNA: TGTGCCAGCAGTCTTCAAGGAGATACGCAGTATTTT
CDR3: CASSLQGDTQYF

D: -
V: TRBV28
J: TRBJ2-2
size: many
DNA: TGTGCCAGCAGTTTCTACCTGAACACCGGGGAGCTGTTTTTT
CDR3: CASSFYLNTGELFF

D: TRBD1
V: TRBV7-9
J: TRBJ1-4
size: -
DNA: TGTGCCAGCAGTATTTCCGGGACAGGGGGCTCTGAAAAACTGTTTTTT
CDR3: CASSISGTGGSEKLFF

D: -
V: TRBV7-8
J: TRBJ2-7
size: many
DNA: TGTGCCAGCAGCTTAATAGGGACCTCCTACGAGCAGTACTTC
CDR3: CASSLIGTSYEQYF

D: TRBD2
V: TRBV6-4
J: TRBJ2-7
size: -
DNA: TGTGCCAGCAGTGTCGACAGGCCGGGACTAGCGGGAGTCGAGCAGTACTTC
CDR3: CASSVDRPGLAGVEQYF